The 24 T cell receptor beta chains in this list originate from one sample, sequenced in a study of T cells in Graves' hyperthyroidism and ophthalmopathy. RNA transcripts gave rise to amplified TCR beta CDR3 regions. With the HTBI primer set, the TCR CDR3 went through a first round of RT-PCR. Via MiXCR, TCRdb re-called the multiplex PCR reads, giving one row per CDR3 protein. This sample carries 550,000 to 850,000 distinct CDR3 sequences, roughly a sixth of them seen once, and the ten largest clones take approximately 15%. The material sequenced was blood. The receptor source for this set is a woman in her fifties or sixties with Graves' hyperthyroidism that later progressed to Graves' ophthalmopathy.

This clonotype has at least ten counts. V usage is TRBV5-1 and J usage is TRBJ2-3; D gene ambiguous. V gave up 0 bases and J gave up 3 bases, with 5 bases separating them. Germline V gives CDR1 SGHRS, CDR2 YFSETQ. The CDR3 has 13 residues. CDR3 nucleotides: TGCGCCAGCAGCTTGGTAGTAACAGATACGCAGTATTTT. Protein: CASSLVVTDTQYF.

The V call is TRBV29-1, the J call TRBJ1-2; D ambiguous. Per the germline V gene, CDR1 is SQVTM and CDR2 is ANQGSEA. This CDR3 has 16 amino acids. V shed 3 bases and J shed 4 bases, with 21 bases lying between them. Written as DNA, the CDR3 is TGCAGCGTTGAGGGTTGGGTTTCAGACACCCTCTATGGCTACACCTTC. Its protein product is CSVEGWVSDTLYGYTF.

J is TRBJ1-2 and V is TRBV29-1; TRBD1 matches at 7 bases. Germline values: CDR1 SQVTM, CDR2 ANQGSEA. CDR3 length: 17 amino acids. The V gene end was trimmed by 2 bases and the J gene end by 1 base; junction bases not matched to a gene: 13. The CDR3 spells CSVEYTGQSNINYGYTF. The CDR3 coding sequence is TGCAGCGTTGAATATACGGGACAGAGCAATATTAACTATGGCTACACCTTC.

The V gene is TRBV20-1, the J gene TRBJ2-1; 7 nucleotides agree with TRBD2. This CDR3 is built from 18 residues. Trimming cost V 0 bases and J 8 bases; bases outside gene matches: 19. CDR1 DFQATT and CDR2 SNEGSKA come from the germline V gene (reference sequence). The CDR3 nucleotides are TGCAGTGCTAGAGATACGGTTTTCCCGGGGGGAGACGTGGATGAGCAGTTCTTC. Translating it yields CSARDTVFPGGDVDEQFF.

This clonotype has only a few counts. CDR3 bases: TGCAGTGCAGCTACTCTAGCGGGGGGGTTATCCTACAATGAGCAGTTCTTC. This gives the protein CSAATLAGGLSYNEQFF. This sequence joins TRBV20-1 and TRBJ2-1, with 12 bases aligning to TRBD2. CDR1 and CDR2 from the germline V gene are DFQATT and SNEGSKA (reference sequence). The CDR3 runs 17 residues. Trimming removed 6 bases from V and 1 base from J; junction bases left unmatched: 10.

This clonotype was seen many times. The V gene is TRBV28, the J gene TRBJ1-5; TRBD1 might be the D (5 bases). The V gene lost 5 bases and the J gene lost 7 bases, with 21 bases spanning the gap. Germline assignment: CDR1 MDHEN and CDR2 SYDVKM. The CDR3 has 16 residues. CDR3 protein: CASSPPTEGSWQPQHF. The CDR3 coding sequence is TGTGCCAGCAGTCCCCCGACAGAAGGAAGTTGGCAGCCCCAGCATTTT.

The rearrangement links TRBV7-2 to TRBJ1-2; D gene uncertain. The CDR3 has 12 amino acids. The ends were cut back, 7 bases at V and 4 bases at J, with 10 bases in the middle. CDR1 and CDR2 from the germline V gene are SGHTA and FQGNSA. CDR3 bases: TGTGCCAGCACCCCCCCGGGCTATGGCTACACCTTC. This codes for CASTPPGYGYTF.

Comment on this clonotype: The junction departs from germline at one end; a sequencing error may be responsible. This chain connects TRBV3-1 to TRBJ2-5; no reliable D call. Germline V gene lookup returns CDR1 LGHDT and CDR2 YNNKEL (reference sequence). The CDR3 runs to 13 residues. The CDR3, as DNA: TGTGCCAGCAGCCAAGGTGAAGGACCTCACGCGCACTTC. Its translation: CASSQGEGPHAHF.

This chain links TRBV29-1 with TRBJ2-1; D unresolved. The V gene lost 0 bases and the J gene lost 0 bases, with 9 bases spanning the gap. Germline CDR1 and CDR2: SQVTM and ANQGSEA. CDR3 length equals 15 residues. The CDR3 spells CSVEDPSSSYNEQFF. CDR3 DNA: TGCAGCGTTGAAGATCCCTCTAGCTCCTACAATGAGCAGTTCTTC.

This clonotype was seen a few times. This chain joins TRBV7-2 and TRBJ1-3; TRBD1 might be the D (6 bases). V lost 2 bases and J lost 4, with 15 bases in between. Germline V lookup: CDR1 SGHTA, CDR2 FQGNSA. The CDR3 consists of 16 residues. In DNA form, the CDR3 reads TGTGCCAGCAGCTTAATGACAGGACTCACGGGAAACACCATATATTTT. As protein: CASSLMTGLTGNTIYF.

The rearrangement links TRBV28 to TRBJ2-7; 10 bases match TRBD1. The germline V gene encodes CDR1 MDHEN and CDR2 SYDVKM. V was clipped by 0 bases and J by 3 bases; unmatched bases: 5. This CDR3 has 16 residues. In DNA form, the CDR3 reads TGTGCCAGCAGTTTATGGAAGACAGGGGGCTACTACGAGCAGTACTTC. Protein sequence: CASSLWKTGGYYEQYF.

This clonotype has a count of ten or more. The chain employs TRBV12-3 or TRBV12-4 and TRBJ1-1; D remains unclear. Trimming shortened V by 2 bases and J by 3 bases, and 7 bases separated the two germline ends. This CDR3 comprises 13 residues. Here the CDR3 reads CASSLRRDTEAFF. The CDR3 DNA is TGTGCCAGCAGTTTACGAAGGGACACTGAAGCTTTCTTT.

This chain connects TRBV9 to TRBJ2-7, with 10 positions matching TRBD1. The CDR3 is made up of 15 amino acids. Germline V lookup: CDR1 SGDLS, CDR2 YYNGEE. V was clipped by 4 bases and J by 0 bases; unmatched bases: 4. CDR3 DNA: TGTGCCAGCAGCCCGACAGGGGGCCTCTCCTACGAGCAGTACTTC. This translates into CASSPTGGLSYEQYF.

The chain couples TRBV9 to TRBJ1-4; D is unresolved. CDR3 length equals 14 residues. Per germline, CDR1 SGDLS and CDR2 YYNGEE. Between the trimmed V and J ends, which lost 0 bases and 7 bases, there was a span of 10 bases. The CDR3 DNA follows: TGTGCCAGCAGCGTAGTGCCGGGATCTGAAAAACTGTTTTTT. Its translation: CASSVVPGSEKLFF.

This clonotype has ten or more counts. V is TRBV20-1 and J is TRBJ1-5; TRBD1 is a possible D gene (6 bases). This CDR3 region has 15 residues. V dropped 6 bases and J dropped 1 base, with 16 bases sitting between them. CDR1 is DFQATT and CDR2 is SNEGSKA in the germline V gene (reference sequence). The CDR3 reads CSAVDRTGSNQPQHF. The CDR3 region has the DNA TGCAGTGCCGTCGACAGGACCGGGAGCAATCAGCCCCAGCATTTT.

There are a few counts of this clonotype. This sequence joins TRBV6-1 and TRBJ2-4, with D perhaps given as TRBD1 or TRBD2 (5 bases each). V gave up 5 bases and J gave up 0 bases, with 11 bases separating them. CDR1 and CDR2 from the germline V gene are MNHNS and SASEGT. The CDR3 is 15 residues long. CDR3 nucleotide sequence: TGTGCCAGCAGTTCCGGGACCGGAGCCAAAAACATTCAGTACTTC. Residues: CASSSGTGAKNIQYF.

The V call is TRBV20-1, the J call TRBJ2-7; 11 bases match TRBD2. CDR3 size: 18 residues. Trimming took 0 bases from V and 2 from J; bases not matched to a gene: 12. Germline CDR1 is DFQATT and CDR2 is SNEGSKA (reference sequence). The CDR3 loop is CSARDLLLAGGLPYEQYF. The CDR3 nucleotides read TGCAGTGCTAGAGACCTCCTTCTAGCGGGGGGCCTCCCCTACGAGCAGTACTTC.

This clonotype was counted ten times or more. The V and J genes are TRBV7-4 and TRBJ2-7; D remains ambiguous. V was pared by 0 bases and J by 1 base, with 13 bases between. The CDR3 is 16 residues long. CDR1 and CDR2 (germline): SGHVT, SQSDAQ. Written as DNA, the CDR3 is TGTGCCAGCAGCTTAGCGTGGGCCACGACATCCTACGAGCAGTACTTC. As protein: CASSLAWATTSYEQYF.

This chain links TRBV6-2 or TRBV6-3 with TRBJ2-7; 11 nucleotides align to TRBD1. CDR1 is MNHEY and CDR2 is SVGEGT in the germline V gene. V shed 6 bases, J shed 4 bases, and the junction held 8 bases outside the gene matches. The CDR3 covers 15 residues. The CDR3 protein is CASSFQDRGLYEQYF. CDR3 sequence (DNA): TGTGCCAGCAGCTTCCAGGACAGGGGGCTGTACGAGCAGTACTTC.

This clonotype was counted at least ten times. The V call is TRBV18, the J call TRBJ1-5; the match to TRBD1 covers 7 bases. The ends lost 6 bases at V and 5 bases at J; junction bases unmatched: 10. The CDR3 spans 15 residues. Germline loops: CDR1 KGHSH, CDR2 LQKENI. Here the CDR3 DNA reads TGTGCCAGCTCTCGTTGGGACAGTGAAGATCAGCCCCAGCATTTT. Its protein product is CASSRWDSEDQPQHF.

This clonotype has at least ten counts. The V call is TRBV3-1, the J call TRBJ2-5, with unresolved D. Trimming removed 1 base from V and 5 bases from J, with 11 bases in between. The length of the CDR3 is 14 residues. Germline V gene sequence: CDR1 LGHDT, CDR2 YNNKEL (reference sequence). CDR3 bases: TGTGCCAGCAGCCAAGCAAGTGGTTTGGAGACCCAGTACTTC. Amino acid sequence: CASSQASGLETQYF.

This clonotype was counted many times. This chain uses TRBV2 with TRBJ2-5, with D perhaps matching TRBD1 (5 bases). The CDR3 loop spans 13 amino acids. The germline gives CDR1 SNHLY, CDR2 FYNNEI. V shed 2 bases and J shed 4 bases, with 8 bases lying between them. In DNA form, the CDR3 reads TGTGCCAGCAGTGAACAGGGCAGAGAGACCCAGTACTTC. It is translated as CASSEQGRETQYF.

This clonotype was recorded many times. The chain's CDR3 is CASSQDVRNQPQHF. For the CDR3, the DNA is TGTGCCAGCAGCCAAGATGTGCGCAATCAGCCCCAGCATTTT. This chain connects TRBV3-1 to TRBJ1-5; no clear D gene. CDR1 is LGHDT, CDR2 YNNKEL, per germline (reference sequence). V lost 0 bases and J lost 2, with 5 bases in between. The CDR3 extends over 14 amino acids.

In this sample, this clonotype turned up a few times. This chain links TRBV5-8 with TRBJ2-3, with 10 bases lining up with TRBD2. Germline trimming cut 0 bases from V and 4 bases from J; bases unmatched to any gene: 11. The CDR3 runs 18 residues. CDR1 and CDR2 (germline): SGHTS, YDEGEE. The CDR3 spells CASSLAEAGGIRSDTQYF. The CDR3 DNA sequence: TGTGCCAGCAGCTTGGCCGAAGCGGGGGGGATTAGATCAGATACGCAGTATTTT.